Listed below are T cell receptor beta chains from one sample, sequenced in a study of CD8 T cells in ankylosing spondylitis. TCRdb itself ran the 5' RACE reads through MiXCR, one entry per CDR3 protein. There are roughly 450,000 distinct CDR3 sequences in the sample; 25% to 30% occur only once, and 0.85% to 1% lies in the top ten. Sequenced sample: blood, either unsorted or a sorted T cell fraction (not recorded which). The receptors originated from a male donor with ankylosing spondylitis. CDR3s include the opening cysteine and the closing phenylalanine or tryptophan. D genes are given only for firm matches. Expanded clones get a size class; other rows say once, few or many, or leave the size out.

d_call j_call clone_size v_call cdr3_nt cdr3_aa
. TRBJ2-1 . TRBV24-1 TGTGCCACCAGTGATTTTGTAGGGGGTGAGCAGTTCTTC CATSDFVGGEQFF
. TRBJ2-3 . TRBV13 TGTGCCAGCAGCCCAGGAGTCACAGATACGCAGTATTTT CASSPGVTDTQYF
. TRBJ1-1 . TRBV2 TGTGCCAGCAGGGGTCTAGGGGGGAACACTGAAGCTTTCTTT CASRGLGGNTEAFF
. TRBJ1-5 few TRBV20-1 TGCAGTGCCCGTGGTCAGGGTGGACAGCCCCAGCATTTT CSARGQGGQPQHF
. TRBJ1-2 . TRBV19 TGTGCCAGTAGTATAACGGCAGGTCCCTATGGCTACACCTTC CASSITAGPYGYTF
. TRBJ2-3 . TRBV9 TGTGCCAGCAGCGGGACGCTTGCCGATACGCAGTATTTT CASSGTLADTQYF
TRBD1 TRBJ2-1 few TRBV27 TGTGCCAGCAGTTTAAAAGGGACAGGGCTGGGTGAGCAGTTCTTC CASSLKGTGLGEQFF
. TRBJ1-1 . TRBV15 TGTGCCACCAGCAGAGGCGGCACTGAAGCTTTCTTT CATSRGGTEAFF
. TRBJ2-5 . TRBV5-1 TGCGCCAGCAGCCCCAACCCGGGGGTACAAGAGACCCAGTACTTC CASSPNPGVQETQYF
. TRBJ1-2 few TRBV5-1 TGCGCCAGCAGCTTGGACCCCCGTGGCCGGATACACTATGGCTACACCTTC CASSLDPRGRIHYGYTF
TRBD1 TRBJ1-4 . TRBV18 TGTGCCAGCTCAATTACTTCCGGGACAGGCGGAGAAAAACTGTTTTTT CASSITSGTGGEKLFF
TRBD1 TRBJ1-1 . TRBV2 TGTGCCAGCAGGAACAACGGACAGGGGTTGGCTGAAGCTTTCTTT CASRNNGQGLAEAFF
TRBD2 TRBJ2-7 few TRBV12-3/TRBV12-4 TGTGCCAGCAGTGGGTTGGGAGGGTACGAGCAGTACTTC CASSGLGGYEQYF
TRBD2 TRBJ2-3 . TRBV9 TGTGCCAGCAGCGTGGAACCGGGAGGAAACACAGATACGCAGTATTTT CASSVEPGGNTDTQYF
TRBD1 TRBJ1-1 . TRBV19 TGTGCCAGTAGTACCGTGGACAGGGGTGACACTGAAGCTTTCTTT CASSTVDRGDTEAFF
. TRBJ2-2 many TRBV25-1 TGTGCCAGCAGTGAATACGAGGGCACAGGGTTGGGCACCGGGGAGCTGTTTTTT CASSEYEGTGLGTGELFF
. TRBJ1-5 few TRBV12-3/TRBV12-4 TGTGCCAGCAGTCCGAGGGAAAATCAGCCCCAGCATTTT CASSPRENQPQHF
TRBD1 TRBJ2-5 . TRBV7-9 TGTGCCAGCAGCCGACAGGGGGTTACTGAGACCCAGTACTTC CASSRQGVTETQYF
. TRBJ2-2 few TRBV7-2 TGTGCCAGCAGCCGGGTCCTTTCCGGGGAGCTGTTTTTT CASSRVLSGELFF
. TRBJ1-1 many TRBV5-1 TGCGCCAGCAGCTTGTCAGTTTATGAACCTGAAGCTTTCTTT CASSLSVYEPEAFF
. TRBJ2-7 . TRBV3-1 TGTGCCAGCAGCCAATCGGGATGGGGCGAGCAGTACTTC CASSQSGWGEQYF
TRBD1 TRBJ1-5 many TRBV12-3/TRBV12-4 TGTGCCAGCAGCCTAGGGGGACAGTATAGCAATCAGCCCCAGCATTTT CASSLGGQYSNQPQHF
TRBD2 TRBJ2-1 once TRBV11-1 TGTGCCAGCAGCCCCCGGGAGGTCAGGGTATCGAATGAGCAGTTCTTC CASSPREVRVSNEQFF
. TRBJ2-5 few TRBV12-3/TRBV12-4 TGTGCCAGCAGTTTCCTGGGGGGCGTACAAGAGACCCAGTACTTC CASSFLGGVQETQYF
TRBD1 TRBJ2-1 . TRBV3-1 TGTGCCAGCAGCCAAGTCCGGACAGGGTCCTACAATGAGCAGTTCTTC CASSQVRTGSYNEQFF
. TRBJ2-7 once TRBV3-1 TGTGCCAGCAGCCAAGAGGTCCCGACTTGGCCCTACGAGCAGTACTTC CASSQEVPTWPYEQYF